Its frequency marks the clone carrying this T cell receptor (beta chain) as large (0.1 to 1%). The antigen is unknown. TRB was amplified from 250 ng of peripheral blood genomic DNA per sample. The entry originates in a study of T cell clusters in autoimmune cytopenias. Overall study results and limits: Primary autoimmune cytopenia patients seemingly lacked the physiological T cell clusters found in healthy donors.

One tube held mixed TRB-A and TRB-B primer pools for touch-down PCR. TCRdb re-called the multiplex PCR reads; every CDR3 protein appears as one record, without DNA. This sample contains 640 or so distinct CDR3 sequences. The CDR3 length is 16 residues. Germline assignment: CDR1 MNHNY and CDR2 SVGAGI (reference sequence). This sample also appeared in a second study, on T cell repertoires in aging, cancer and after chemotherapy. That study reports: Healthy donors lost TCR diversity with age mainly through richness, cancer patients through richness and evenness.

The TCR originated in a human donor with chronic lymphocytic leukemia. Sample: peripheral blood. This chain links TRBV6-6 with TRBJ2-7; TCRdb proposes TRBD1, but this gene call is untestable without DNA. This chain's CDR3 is CASSYSAVGGGYEQYF.